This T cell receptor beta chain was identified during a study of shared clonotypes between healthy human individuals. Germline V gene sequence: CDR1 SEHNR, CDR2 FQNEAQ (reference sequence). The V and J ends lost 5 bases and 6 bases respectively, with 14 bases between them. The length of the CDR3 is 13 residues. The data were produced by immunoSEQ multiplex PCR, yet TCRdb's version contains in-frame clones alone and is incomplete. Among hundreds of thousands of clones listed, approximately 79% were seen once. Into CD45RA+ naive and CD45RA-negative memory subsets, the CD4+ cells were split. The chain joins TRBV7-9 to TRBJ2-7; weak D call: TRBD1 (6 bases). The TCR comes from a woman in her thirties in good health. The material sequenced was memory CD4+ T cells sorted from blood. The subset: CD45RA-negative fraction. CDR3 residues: CASSHTQGGEQYF. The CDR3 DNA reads TGTGCCAGCAGCCACACACAGGGTGGCGAGCAGTACTTC.